This T cell receptor (beta chain) was observed in a study of cytomegalovirus exposure and HLA in healthy donors. CDR1 is MDHEN, CDR2 SYDVKM, per germline. Trimming took off 10 bases at V and 1 base at J, with 7 bases between the two ends. The CDR3 spans 11 residues. The PCR used 60 Vbeta and 13 Jbeta primers. Produced via immunoSEQ multiplex PCR; TCRdb's table is partial and in-frame only. Among about 140,000 clones listed, under 80% were seen once. This clone was counted a few times. The sequenced sample consisted of PBMCs. V gene TRBV28 combines with J gene TRBJ2-5; D ambiguous. This clonotype originated in a woman aged 50 to 65 in good health and CMV-seropositive. CDR3 in DNA: TGTGCCACCTTATCCCAAGAGACCCAGTACTTC. This gives the protein CATLSQETQYF.